The 24 T cell receptor beta chains reported below all come from one sample, sequenced in a study of blood T cell repertoires in COVID-19. Generated by immunoSEQ multiplex PCR, the TCRdb table keeps only in-frame clones and is missing some. The sample carries approximately 100,000 clones, approximately 84% recorded once. Sequenced input: peripheral blood. The receptors here all came from a man aged 70-80 years with acute or convalescent COVID-19.

The chain is built from TRBV7-3 and TRBJ2-5; no clear D. CDR1 and CDR2 (germline): SGHTA, FQGTGA. The CDR3 covers 14 residues. V was pared by 1 base and J by 3 bases, with 9 bases between. The CDR3 reads CASSLSTQKETQYF. As DNA, the CDR3 is TGTGCCAGCAGCTTAAGCACACAGAAAGAGACCCAGTACTTC.

The chain couples TRBV19 to TRBJ1-2, with TRBD1 matching 8 bases. Germline lookup yields CDR1 LNHDA and CDR2 SQIVND (reference sequence). Trimming removed 8 bases from V and 8 bases from J; junction bases left unmatched: 10. The CDR3 runs 13 residues. The DNA of the CDR3 is TGTGCCAGTTCCGCAGGGGGCAGTAGGGGCTACACCTTC. Encoded protein: CASSAGGSRGYTF.

This rearrangement joins TRBV28 to TRBJ2-7; possible D gene TRBD1, 6 bases. The length of the CDR3 is 14 residues. V dropped 6 bases and J dropped 2 bases, with 14 bases sitting between them. Germline V gene sequence: CDR1 MDHEN, CDR2 SYDVKM. CDR3 sequence: CASRTDRPPYEQYF. Here the CDR3 DNA reads TGTGCCAGCAGGACGGACAGACCACCCTACGAGCAGTACTTC.

The chain recombines TRBV19 with TRBJ1-4; the D is unclear. Germline V gene data show CDR1 as LNHDA and CDR2 as SQIVND (reference sequence). This CDR3 is built from 14 residues. V dropped 9 bases and J dropped 0 bases, with 11 bases sitting between them. The CDR3 sequence is CASRPEATNEKLFF. DNA of the CDR3: TGTGCCAGCCGACCGGAGGCAACTAATGAAAAACTGTTTTTT.

This clone turned up a few times. The chain couples TRBV27 to TRBJ2-3; 7 nucleotides align to TRBD1. This CDR3 comprises 15 residues. V lost 5 bases and J lost 2; bases outside the gene matches: 7. Germline lookup yields CDR1 MNHEY and CDR2 SMNVEV (reference sequence). DNA for the CDR3: TGTGCCAGCAGTCCCAGGGACAGATCCACAGATACGCAGTATTTT. Its protein is CASSPRDRSTDTQYF.

The V gene is TRBV18, the J gene TRBJ2-1; 7 bases map to TRBD2. Germline CDR1 is KGHSH and CDR2 is LQKENI. This CDR3 has 15 residues. The ends lost 2 bases at V and 3 bases at J; junction bases unmatched: 4. The CDR3 sequence: CASSPIKRGYNEQFF. CDR3 in DNA: TGTGCCAGCTCACCAATAAAGCGGGGCTACAATGAGCAGTTCTTC.

The genes are TRBV18 and TRBJ2-3, with 8 positions matching TRBD1. This CDR3 spans 16 amino acids. CDR1 is KGHSH, CDR2 LQKENI, per germline. Unmatched junction bases numbered 7, after V lost 0 bases and J lost 5 bases. The CDR3 region is CASSPPGQGLRDTQYF. DNA of the CDR3: TGTGCCAGCTCACCACCCGGACAGGGCTTAAGAGATACGCAGTATTTT.

In this sample, this clone turned up a few times. The CDR3 loop reads CASSFRTSGHEQYF. The DNA for the CDR3 is TGTGCCAGCAGCTTCCGTACTAGCGGACACGAGCAGTACTTC. This chain joins TRBV7-8 and TRBJ2-7; 8 bases match TRBD2. The germline gives CDR1 SGHVS, CDR2 FQNEAQ. The CDR3 runs 14 residues. V lost 3 bases to trimming and J lost 5 bases; unmatched junction nucleotides: 6.

This clone showed up just a few times. The gene calls are TRBV27 and TRBJ1-1, with 8 nucleotides matching TRBD1. This CDR3 has 11 residues. Germline V gives CDR1 MNHEY, CDR2 SMNVEV (reference sequence). V was pared by 9 bases and J by 11 bases, with 8 bases of the junction left unmatched. CDR3 loop: CASQGAGVAFF. DNA of the CDR3: TGTGCCAGTCAGGGGGCGGGGGTGGCTTTCTTT.

The rearrangement links TRBV28 to TRBJ2-7; 10 nucleotides agree with TRBD2. V lost 4 bases and J lost 6; bases outside the gene matches: 12. The CDR3 runs 16 residues. From germline, CDR1 is MDHEN and CDR2 SYDVKM. The CDR3 sequence: CASSSPTGTSVSEQYF. DNA of the CDR3: TGTGCCAGCAGTTCCCCTACCGGGACTAGCGTCTCCGAGCAGTACTTC.

The gene calls are TRBV27 and TRBJ2-7; TRBD1 aligns across 9 bases. The germline CDR1 and CDR2 sequences are MNHEY and SMNVEV (reference sequence). Trimming removed 5 bases from V and 13 bases from J; junction bases left unmatched: 12. The CDR3 runs 13 residues. The CDR3 region is CASSPQRDRDQYF. CDR3 bases: TGTGCCAGCAGTCCACAACGGGACAGGGATCAATACTTC.

This clone was counted a few times. The V and J genes are TRBV7-8 and TRBJ1-6; a possible D gene is TRBD1 (5 bases). Germline V gene lookup returns CDR1 SGHVS and CDR2 FQNEAQ. V lost 5 bases and J lost 3, with 11 bases in between. The CDR3 sequence is 15 residues long. CDR3 sequence (DNA): TGTGCCAGCAGCCCCGCGGGGGGCTATAATTCACCCCTCCACTTT. It codes for CASSPAGGYNSPLHF. Variable domain in full (rest from reference TRBV7-8 and TRBJ1-6): GAGVSQSPRYKVAKRGQDVALRCDPISGHVSLFWYQQALGQGPEFLTYFQNEAQLDKSGLPSDRFFAERPEGSVSTLKIQRTQQEDSAVYLCASSPAGGYNSPLHFGNGTRLTVT.

This chain links TRBV23-1 with TRBJ2-2; 13 nucleotides agree with TRBD2. TRBV23-1 is designated an ORF whose function remains uncertain. The ends lost 1 base at V and 1 base at J; junction bases unmatched: 9. The CDR3 spans 20 residues. The CDR3 loop reads CASSQCQLAGGPWNTGELFF. The CDR3 DNA sequence: TGCGCCAGCAGTCAATGCCAACTAGCGGGAGGGCCTTGGAACACCGGGGAGCTGTTTTTT.

This chain joins TRBV6-6 and TRBJ1-5, with D possibly being TRBD1 (6 bases). CDR1 MNHNY and CDR2 SVGAGI come from the germline V gene (reference sequence). Trimming pared 5 bases from V and 0 bases from J, leaving 17 bases between. CDR3 length: 17 residues. CDR3 region: CASSLITRGGSNQPQHF. CDR3 nucleotides: TGTGCCAGCAGTCTAATAACCCGAGGGGGTAGCAATCAGCCCCAGCATTTT.

This sequence joins TRBV7-3 and TRBJ2-1, with D possibly TRBD2 on 6 matching bases. V was shortened by 1 base and J by 5 bases, with 12 bases between the two germline ends. The CDR3 extends over 15 amino acids. Germline V gene sequence: CDR1 SGHTA, CDR2 FQGTGA. CDR3 DNA sequence: TGTGCCAGCAGCTTAAGAACTAGCTACAACAATGAGCAGTTCTTC. Translation gives CASSLRTSYNNEQFF.

This clone was seen more than once but under ten times. The rearrangement joins TRBV13 to TRBJ1-2; tentatively, D is TRBD1 (6 bases). Germline V lookup: CDR1 PRHDT, CDR2 FYEKMQ (reference sequence). The V gene lost 3 bases and the J gene lost 4 bases, with 12 bases spanning the gap. The CDR3 runs 14 residues. The DNA of the CDR3 is TGTGCCAGCAGCTTCAACAGGGTCAGCTATGGCTACACCTTC. Translation: CASSFNRVSYGYTF.

CDR3 coding DNA: TGTGCCAGCAGCCAAGGGGGCTATTCACCCCTCCACTTT. Translating it yields CASSQGGYSPLHF. The V gene is TRBV3-1 (or the pseudogene TRBV3-2), the J gene TRBJ1-6, with D maybe TRBD1 (5 bases). Germline V gives CDR1 LGHDT, CDR2 YNNKEL (reference sequence). V was cut by 1 base and J by 8 bases, with 6 bases left in between. The length of the CDR3 is 13 residues.

The chain uses TRBV6-2 or TRBV6-3 and TRBJ1-3, with D perhaps TRBD1 (6 bases). The CDR3 totals 14 residues. V was pared by 6 bases and J by 2 bases, with 11 bases between. The germline CDR1 and CDR2 sequences are MNHEY and SVGEGT. CDR3 nucleotides: TGTGCCAGCAGCCGGGACAAGCCTGGAAACACCATATATTTT. It is translated as CASSRDKPGNTIYF.

The chain uses TRBV7-3 and TRBJ2-5; 11 bases match TRBD2. V lost 5 bases, J lost 5 bases, and 10 bases stayed unmatched. CDR3 size: 16 residues. The germline gives CDR1 SGHTA, CDR2 FQGTGA. CDR3 region: CASSPYSGGAPETQYF. CDR3 DNA sequence: TGTGCCAGCAGCCCTTATAGCGGGGGGGCCCCGGAGACCCAGTACTTC.

This chain connects TRBV10-3 to TRBJ1-3; a weak D match, TRBD1 (6 bases). Germline V gives CDR1 ENHRY, CDR2 SYGVKD. The CDR3 length is 16 residues. Trimming took 4 bases from V and 1 from J, leaving 14 bases between them. CDR3 region: CAISGGGAQSGNTIYF. Written as DNA, the CDR3 is TGTGCCATCAGTGGTGGGGGGGCTCAATCTGGAAACACCATATATTTT.

This clone appeared a few times. J is TRBJ2-1 and V is TRBV6-6; 8 bases are shared with TRBD2. After removal of 10 bases from V and 7 bases from J, the junction contained 12 bases not matched to a gene. In germline, CDR1 is MNHNY, CDR2 SVGAGI (reference sequence). The CDR3 consists of 14 residues. The CDR3 loop reads CATLLAGMINEQFF. The CDR3 bases are TGTGCCACCTTATTAGCGGGAATGATAAATGAGCAGTTCTTC.

The sample holds a few counts of this clone. The chain joins TRBV30 to TRBJ1-1; possibly TRBD1 for D (5 bases). Germline CDR1 GTSNPN, CDR2 SVGIG (reference sequence). V gave up 3 bases and J gave up 0 bases, with 11 bases separating them. This CDR3 is 14 amino acids long. CDR3 sequence reads: CAWRGERVNTEAFF. CDR3 in DNA: TGTGCCTGGAGAGGGGAACGGGTGAACACTGAAGCTTTCTTT.

The gene calls are TRBV7-2 and TRBJ2-2; D perhaps matches TRBD2 (6 bases). Germline V gene lookup returns CDR1 SGHTA and CDR2 FQGNSA. The CDR3 totals 17 residues. Deletions cut 3 bases from V and 0 bases from J, with 14 bases between. The CDR3 sequence is CASSFPASETNTGELFF. The CDR3 coding sequence is TGTGCCAGCAGCTTCCCGGCTAGCGAGACGAACACCGGGGAGCTGTTTTTT.

This clone is categorized as medium-sized (0.01 to 0.1%). This chain uses TRBV3-1 (or the pseudogene TRBV3-2) with TRBJ1-2, with TRBD1 matching over 10 bases. Germline V gene sequence: CDR1 LGHDT, CDR2 YNNKEL (reference sequence). V was pared by 4 bases and J by 3 bases, with 8 bases of the junction left unmatched. The CDR3 is 16 residues long. Here the CDR3 DNA reads TGTGCCAGCAGCCGGGGACAGGGGCCAAAGGACTATGGCTACACCTTC. The encoded protein is CASSRGQGPKDYGYTF.